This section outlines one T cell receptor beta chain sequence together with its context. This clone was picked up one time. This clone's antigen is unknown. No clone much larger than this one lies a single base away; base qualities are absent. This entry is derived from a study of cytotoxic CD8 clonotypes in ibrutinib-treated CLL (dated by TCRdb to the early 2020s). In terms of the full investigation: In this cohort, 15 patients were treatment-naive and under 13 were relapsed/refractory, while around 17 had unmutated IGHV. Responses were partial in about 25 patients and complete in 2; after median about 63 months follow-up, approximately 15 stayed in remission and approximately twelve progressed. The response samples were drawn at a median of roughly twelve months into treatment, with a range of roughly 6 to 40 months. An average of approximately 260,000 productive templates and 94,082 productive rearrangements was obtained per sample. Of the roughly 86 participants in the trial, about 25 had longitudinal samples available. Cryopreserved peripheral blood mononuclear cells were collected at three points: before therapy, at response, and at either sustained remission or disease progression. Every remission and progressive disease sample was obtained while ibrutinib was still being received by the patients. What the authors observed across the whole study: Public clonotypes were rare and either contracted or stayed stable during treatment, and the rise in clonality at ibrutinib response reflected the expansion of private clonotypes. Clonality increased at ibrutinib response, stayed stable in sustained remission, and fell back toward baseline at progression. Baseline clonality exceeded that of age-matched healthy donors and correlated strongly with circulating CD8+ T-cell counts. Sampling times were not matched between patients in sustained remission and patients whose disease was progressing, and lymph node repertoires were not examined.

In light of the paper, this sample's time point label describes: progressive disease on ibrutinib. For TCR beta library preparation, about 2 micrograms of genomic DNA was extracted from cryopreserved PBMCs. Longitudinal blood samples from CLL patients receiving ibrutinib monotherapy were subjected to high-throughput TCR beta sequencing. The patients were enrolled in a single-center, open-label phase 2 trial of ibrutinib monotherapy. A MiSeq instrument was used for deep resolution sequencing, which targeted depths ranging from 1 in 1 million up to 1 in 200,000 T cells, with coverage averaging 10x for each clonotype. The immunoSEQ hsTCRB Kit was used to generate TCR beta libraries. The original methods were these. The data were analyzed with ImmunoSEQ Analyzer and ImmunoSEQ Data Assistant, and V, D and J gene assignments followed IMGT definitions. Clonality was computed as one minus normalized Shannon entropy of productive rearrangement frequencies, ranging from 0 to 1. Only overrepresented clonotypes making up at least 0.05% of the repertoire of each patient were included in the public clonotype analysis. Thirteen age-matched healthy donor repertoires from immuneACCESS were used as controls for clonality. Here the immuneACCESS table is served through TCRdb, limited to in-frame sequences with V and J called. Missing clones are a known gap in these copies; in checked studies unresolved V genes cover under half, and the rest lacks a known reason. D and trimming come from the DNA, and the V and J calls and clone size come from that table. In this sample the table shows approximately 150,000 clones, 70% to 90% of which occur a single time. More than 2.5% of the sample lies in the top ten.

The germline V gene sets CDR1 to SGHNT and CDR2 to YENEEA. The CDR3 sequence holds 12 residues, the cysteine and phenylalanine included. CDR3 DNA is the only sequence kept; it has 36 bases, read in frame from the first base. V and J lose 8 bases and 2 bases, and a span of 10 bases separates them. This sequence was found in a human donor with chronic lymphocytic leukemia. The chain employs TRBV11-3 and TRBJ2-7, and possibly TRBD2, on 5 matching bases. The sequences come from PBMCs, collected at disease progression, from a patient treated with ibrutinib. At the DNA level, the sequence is TGTGCCAGCGGGAAGAGGGCCTACGAGCAGTACTTC. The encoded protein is CASGKRAYEQYF.